Below, 20 T cell receptor beta chains from the same sample are listed, as sequenced in a study of early T cells in non-severe SARS-CoV-2 infection. TCRdb re-called the 5' RACE reads with MiXCR, one entry per CDR3 protein. The sample contains 52,000 or so distinct CDR3 sequences, around 6.6% of which appear only once. Sequenced material: whole blood, taken at baseline. The origin of the receptors is an adult who was a healthcare worker with PCR-confirmed SARS-CoV-2 infection or an uninfected control (not recorded which).

V gene TRBV5-1 combines with J gene TRBJ2-4; 12 nucleotides line up with TRBD1. Germline CDR1 is SGHRS and CDR2 is YFSETQ. V gave up 5 bases and J gave up 5 bases; unmatched junction bases: 11. The CDR3 runs to 17 residues. As DNA, the CDR3 is TGCGCCAGCAGGAATCTCTTGGGGACAGGGGGCGAAAACATTCAGTACTTC. Translated, it gives CASRNLLGTGGENIQYF. Full variable domain (remainder filled in from reference TRBV5-1 and TRBJ2-4): KAGVTQTPRYLIKTRGQQVTLSCSPISGHRSVSWYQQTPGQGLQFLFEYFSETQRNKGNFPGRFSGRQFSNSRSEMNVSTLELGDSALYLCASRNLLGTGGENIQYFGAGTRLSVL.

This clonotype was detected many times. V usage is TRBV12-3 or TRBV12-4 and J usage is TRBJ1-1; possibly TRBD1 for D (5 bases). CDR3 size: 13 residues. Between the trimmed V and J ends, which lost 6 bases and 7 bases, there was a span of 15 bases. Here the CDR3 DNA reads TGTGCCAGCAGCTTGTTCCGAGGGGTTGAAGCTTTCTTT. It encodes CASSLFRGVEAFF.

This clonotype was seen more than once but under ten times. The genes are TRBV29-1 and TRBJ2-7, with 7 bases matching TRBD1. There are 12 residues in the CDR3. The germline V gene encodes CDR1 SQVTM and CDR2 ANQGSEA. V lost 8 bases and J lost 4; bases outside the gene matches: 8. For the CDR3, the DNA is TGCAGCAGCACAGGGGCAACTTACGAGCAGTACTTC. Encoded protein: CSSTGATYEQYF.

At least ten counts were recorded for this clonotype. This chain uses TRBV29-1 with TRBJ1-2; D unclear. Germline V CDR1 and CDR2: SQVTM, ANQGSEA. Between the trimmed V and J ends, which lost 6 bases and 2 bases, there was a span of 7 bases. CDR3 length: 11 residues. CDR3 loop: CSVTQNYGYTF. The CDR3 bases are TGCAGCGTAACACAAAACTATGGCTACACCTTC.

This clonotype was seen only a few times. The V and J genes are TRBV6-5 and TRBJ2-1; TRBD2 might be the D (6 bases). Germline V CDR1 and CDR2: MNHEY, SVGAGI. The CDR3 spans 14 residues. V was pared by 4 bases and J by 4 bases, with 11 bases between. The chain's CDR3 is CASSSSGGYNEQFF. The CDR3 DNA reads as TGTGCCAGCAGTTCCAGCGGAGGGTACAATGAGCAGTTCTTC.

There are many counts of this clonotype. The gene calls are TRBV6-1 and TRBJ1-4; tentative D call: TRBD1 (5 bases). V was shortened by 4 bases and J by 8 bases, with 29 bases between the two germline ends. The CDR3 runs 19 residues. The germline CDR1 and CDR2 sequences are MNHNS and SASEGT. In nucleotides, the CDR3 is TGTGCCAGCAGTGCCCTGGACGGGGGAGTCGTAATCGGTGGAGAAAAACTGTTTTTT. This codes for CASSALDGGVVIGGEKLFF.

This clonotype was counted at least ten times. The rearrangement joins TRBV5-4 to TRBJ1-6; D is uncertain. The germline CDR1 and CDR2 sequences are SGHNT and YYREEE (reference sequence). V lost 6 bases, J lost 17 bases, and 21 bases lay in between. CDR3 size: 13 residues. This CDR3 is CASMWQDGSGVHF. For the CDR3, the DNA is TGTGCCAGCATGTGGCAGGACGGCTCAGGTGTCCACTTT.

At least ten counts were recorded for this clonotype. The chain joins TRBV24-1 to TRBJ2-2, with D possibly being TRBD1 (5 bases). V was clipped by 2 bases and J by 6 bases, with 9 bases between them. The CDR3 is made up of 14 amino acids. Germline CDR1 is KGHDR and CDR2 is SFDVKD. The CDR3 sequence is CATSDYQGAGELFF. As DNA, the CDR3 is TGTGCCACCAGTGATTACCAAGGGGCCGGGGAGCTGTTTTTT.

Only a few counts were recorded for this clonotype. The chain joins TRBV4-3 to TRBJ1-5; no firm D call. The CDR3 consists of 16 residues. From germline, CDR1 is LGHNA and CDR2 YSLEER. V was trimmed by 4 bases and J by 5 bases, leaving 18 bases between them. In nucleotides, the CDR3 is TGCGCCAGCAGCCCCCGACACGGGATACTTTATCAGCCCCAGCATTTT. Translated, it gives CASSPRHGILYQPQHF.

This clonotype is labeled medium-sized. Written as DNA, the CDR3 is TGCAGTGCTAGAGGGACAGGATCGGACTACGAGCAGTACTTC. As protein: CSARGTGSDYEQYF. The J gene is TRBJ2-7, the V gene TRBV20-1; TRBD1 agrees at 7 bases. Per germline, CDR1 DFQATT and CDR2 SNEGSKA (reference sequence). The length of the CDR3 is 14 residues. V lost 1 base to trimming and J lost 3 bases; unmatched junction nucleotides: 6.

This clonotype was observed at least ten times. The chain has TRBV10-3 and TRBJ1-3; 9 bases map to TRBD1. The germline V gene encodes CDR1 ENHRY and CDR2 SYGVKD. The CDR3 consists of 15 residues. V lost 7 bases, J lost 1 base, and 5 bases stayed unmatched. The CDR3 DNA reads as TGTGCCATCATGGGGACAGGGCCATCTGGAAACACCATATATTTT. Amino acids: CAIMGTGPSGNTIYF.

This clonotype was counted ten times or more. The rearrangement uses TRBV11-2 and TRBJ2-1; 9 bases agree with TRBD1. CDR1 is SGHAT and CDR2 is FQNNGV in the germline V gene. This CDR3 region has 14 residues. V shed 6 bases, J shed 2 bases, and the junction held 2 bases outside the gene matches. CDR3 region: CASSTGGAYNEQFF. CDR3 nucleotide sequence: TGTGCCAGCAGTACAGGGGGCGCCTACAATGAGCAGTTCTTC.

The gene calls are TRBV9 and TRBJ2-1; no clear D. CDR3 length: 13 residues. V was pared by 0 bases and J by 3 bases, with 4 bases between. Germline V gene sequence: CDR1 SGDLS, CDR2 YYNGEE. CDR3 sequence reads: CASSVVGYNEQFF. The CDR3 DNA reads TGTGCCAGCAGCGTAGTCGGCTACAATGAGCAGTTCTTC.

The chain combines TRBV20-1 with TRBJ1-6; D is undetermined. CDR3 length: 12 residues. Germline lookup yields CDR1 DFQATT and CDR2 SNEGSKA (reference sequence). The V end lost 5 bases, the J end lost 8 bases, and 10 bases lay between the germline ends. CDR3 bases: TGCAGTGCTCTTTCTCTGGATTCACCCCTCCACTTT. It translates to CSALSLDSPLHF.

J is TRBJ1-1 and V is TRBV29-1, with TRBD1 matching 10 bases. V was clipped by 6 bases and J by 6 bases; unmatched bases: 7. The CDR3 consists of 13 residues. Germline loops: CDR1 SQVTM, CDR2 ANQGSEA. In DNA form, the CDR3 reads TGCAGCGTCTCCCGGGACAGGGGAGCTGAAGCTTTCTTT. This gives the protein CSVSRDRGAEAFF. The full variable domain, rest sourced from reference TRBV29-1 and TRBJ1-1, is SAVISQKPSRDICQRGTSLTIQCQVDSQVTMMFWYRQQPGQSLTLIATANQGSEATYESGFVIDKFPISRPNLTFSTLTVSNMSPEDSSIYLCSVSRDRGAEAFFGQGTRLTVV.

This clonotype was observed at least ten times. The V gene is TRBV4-3, the J gene TRBJ2-1; D gene uncertain. From germline, CDR1 is LGHNA and CDR2 YSLEER. V shed 0 bases and J shed 9 bases, with 15 bases lying between them. The CDR3 length is 15 residues. CDR3 coding DNA: TGCGCCAGCAGCCAAGATTTCTTCAGGTACGGTGAGCAGTTCTTC. Translated, it gives CASSQDFFRYGEQFF.

This clonotype was seen ten or more times. The J gene is TRBJ2-3, the V gene TRBV7-9; the D gene is possibly TRBD2 (5 bases). Trimming took off 2 bases at V and 3 bases at J, with 15 bases between the two ends. Germline V CDR1 and CDR2: SEHNR, FQNEAQ (reference sequence). This CDR3 has 16 amino acids. As DNA, the CDR3 is TGTGCCAGCAGCTTAAGTCCTAGCTCTGAGACAGATACGCAGTATTTT. It yields the protein CASSLSPSSETDTQYF.

The J gene is TRBJ2-3, the V gene TRBV20-1, with 8 positions matching TRBD1. The CDR3 is made up of 14 amino acids. Losses at the gene ends were 1 base for V and 9 bases for J; bases not matched to a gene: 9. Per the germline V gene, CDR1 is DFQATT and CDR2 is SNEGSKA (reference sequence). The DNA for the CDR3 is TGCAGTGCTAGAGTTAGGGCAGGGGGCGACACGCAGTATTTT. This gives the protein CSARVRAGGDTQYF.

This clonotype was counted at least ten times. J is TRBJ1-1 and V is TRBV7-9; TRBD1 might be the D (5 bases). V lost 5 bases and J 2 bases, leaving 9 bases between the germline ends. CDR1 is SEHNR, CDR2 FQNEAQ, per germline (reference sequence). This CDR3 is 13 amino acids long. CDR3 DNA sequence: TGTGCCAGCAGCACCCAGGGTAACACTGAAGCTTTCTTT. Its protein product is CASSTQGNTEAFF.

This clonotype was detected ten times or more. The chain links TRBV6-2 or TRBV6-3 to TRBJ2-7; TRBD2 aligns across 11 bases. V lost 11 bases, J lost 2 bases, and 8 bases stayed unmatched. The CDR3 is 14 residues long. Germline values: CDR1 MNHEY, CDR2 SVGEGT. CDR3 in amino acids: CAGRLAGKPYEQYF. The CDR3, as DNA: TGTGCCGGTAGACTAGCGGGGAAGCCCTACGAGCAGTACTTC.